Listed below are T cell receptor beta chains from one sample, sequenced in a study of metastatic and nonmetastatic thyroid tumors. TCRdb re-called the PCR reads via MiXCR. The repertoire consists of more than 20,000 clones, with around 13% occurring once and the leading ten covering around a quarter. Source material: blood. Every receptor here comes from a female donor with papillary thyroid cancer or a benign thyroid nodule (not recorded which). Some clones in this sample may be carry-over from other donors' samples. Both conserved end residues are part of each CDR3. Fields, in order: J gene, V gene, D gene, clone size, CDR3 protein, CDR3 DNA. D genes are given only for firm matches. Expanded clones get a size class; other rows say once, few or many, or leave the size out.

>TRBJ2-1|TRBV4-2|NA|many
CASSRPAGDEQFF
TGTGCCAGCAGCCGGCCGGCTGGGGATGAGCAGTTCTTC
>TRBJ2-6|TRBV5-1|NA|many
CASRDFGSGANVLTF
TGCGCCAGCAGGGATTTTGGGTCTGGGGCCAACGTCCTGACTTTC
>TRBJ1-1|TRBV6-1|NA|many
CASGPPGGEAFF
TGTGCCAGCGGCCCCCCTGGGGGTGAAGCTTTCTTT
>TRBJ1-1|TRBV4-2|TRBD1|many
CASSQTTGTYTEAFF
TGTGCCAGCAGCCAGACGACAGGGACGTACACTGAAGCTTTCTTT
>TRBJ2-7|TRBV2|TRBD1|many
CASRGGTGFYEQYF
TGTGCCAGCAGGGGGGGGACAGGGTTCTACGAGCAGTACTTC
>TRBJ1-2|TRBV19|NA|medium-sized
CASGQGFYGYTF
TGTGCCAGCGGCCAGGGGTTCTATGGCTACACCTTC
>TRBJ2-6|TRBV19|NA|many
CASTPQRSGANVLTF
TGTGCCAGTACTCCACAGCGCTCTGGGGCCAACGTCCTGACTTTC
>TRBJ1-5|TRBV28|NA|many
CASSPQSGFQPQHF
TGTGCCAGCAGTCCTCAATCAGGGTTTCAGCCCCAGCATTTT
>TRBJ2-6|TRBV6-1|TRBD1|NA
CASTLTGSSGANVLSF
TGTGCCAGCACCTTGACAGGGAGCTCTGGGGCCAACGTACTGAGTTTC
>TRBJ1-2|TRBV4-1|NA|many
CASSQEGTPGPYGYTF
TGCGCCAGCAGCCAAGAGGGTACCCCGGGGCCCTATGGCTACACCTTC
>TRBJ2-5|TRBV28|NA|NA
CASSFLASTEEETQYF
TGTGCCAGCAGTTTTTTAGCGTCTACGGAGGAGGAGACCCAGTACTTC
>TRBJ2-1|TRBV7-2|NA|many
CASSLAPSVLNYEQFF
TGTGCCAGCAGCCTAGCCCCTAGTGTCCTGAACTATGAGCAGTTCTTC
>TRBJ2-2|TRBV7-2|NA|few
CASSLIDTGGELFF
TGTGCCAGCAGCTTGATCGACACCGGCGGGGAGCTGTTTTTT
>TRBJ2-2|TRBV30|NA|NA
CAWSKVTGELFF
TGTGCCTGGAGTAAGGTCACCGGGGAGCTGTTTTTT
>TRBJ2-1|TRBV2|TRBD1|many
CASTLTGVHSEQFF
TGTGCCAGCACATTAACAGGGGTTCATAGTGAGCAGTTCTTC
>TRBJ2-5|TRBV9|TRBD2|NA
CASSVADGGALETQYF
TGTGCCAGCAGCGTAGCTGACGGGGGGGCCCTCGAGACCCAGTACTTC
>TRBJ2-3|TRBV11-3|NA|many
CASSPGITTDTQYF
TGTGCCAGCAGTCCCGGGATTACCACAGATACGCAGTATTTT
>TRBJ2-1|TRBV20-1|NA|many
CSARDLDSPRGEQFF
TGCAGTGCTAGAGATCTCGATAGCCCGAGGGGTGAGCAGTTCTTC
>TRBJ2-5|TRBV20-1|NA|many
CSARWRIQETQYF
TGCAGTGCTAGATGGCGGATCCAAGAGACCCAGTACTTC
>TRBJ2-3|TRBV20-1|TRBD2|many
CSALAGETDTQYF
TGCAGTGCTCTAGCGGGAGAAACAGATACGCAGTATTTT
>TRBJ1-2|TRBV28|NA|medium-sized
CASSLAGPYGYTF
TGTGCCAGCAGTTTAGCCGGCCCCTATGGCTACACCTTC
>TRBJ1-5|TRBV20-1|NA|few
CSARGGRDQPQHF
TGCAGTGCTAGGGGGGGGCGTGATCAGCCCCAGCATTTT
>TRBJ1-4|TRBV6-7|NA|many
CATSQGVFPEKLFF
TGTGCCACTTCGCAGGGAGTGTTTCCTGAAAAACTGTTTTTT
>TRBJ2-3|TRBV5-1|TRBD2|NA
CASSYTSGGASTDTQYF
TGCGCCAGCAGCTATACTAGCGGGGGGGCCTCCACAGATACGCAGTATTTT
>TRBJ2-7|TRBV20-1|TRBD2|many
CSAKGTSGSETYEQYF
TGCAGTGCTAAGGGGACTAGCGGGAGCGAGACCTACGAGCAGTACTTC
>TRBJ2-4|TRBV6-1|NA|NA
CASNREQGAKNIQCF
TGTGCCAGCAACAGAGAACAGGGAGCCAAAAACATTCAGTGCTTC
>TRBJ1-1|TRBV14|NA|many
CASSQSPRTEAFF
TGTGCCAGCAGCCAGTCCCCCCGCACTGAAGCTTTCTTT
>TRBJ1-1|TRBV2|NA|many
CASSNNLGGDEAFF
TGTGCCAGCAGCAATAACCTCGGAGGGGATGAAGCTTTCTTT
>TRBJ1-3|TRBV6-1|NA|NA
CASRAVVGNTIYF
TGTGCCAGCAGGGCCGTAGTCGGAAACACCATATATTTT
>TRBJ1-3|TRBV12-3/TRBV12-4|NA|many
CASSMGPNSGNTIYF
TGCGCCAGCAGTATGGGACCTAACTCTGGAAACACCATATATTTT
>TRBJ2-7|TRBV5-1|NA|NA
CASSLGQQVAMYEQYF
TGCGCCAGCAGCTTGGGACAACAGGTTGCTATGTACGAGCAGTACTTC
>TRBJ1-5|TRBV5-4|NA|many
CASSIGSGQPQHF
TGTGCCAGCAGCATCGGATCGGGCCAGCCCCAGCATTTT